The 3 T cell receptor beta chains below all came from one sample that was sequenced in a study of shared clonotypes between healthy human individuals. Here immunoSEQ multiplex PCR was the method, and the copy in TCRdb shows in-frame clones only, minus some. The sample records fewer than 2.5 million clones, 80% to 95% being singletons. The material sequenced was naive CD4+ T cells from PBMCs. The subset is: CD45RA+ positively selected. The receptors stem from a man aged 18 to 35 in good health. Some clones in this sample may be carry-over from other donors' samples.

This chain connects TRBV7-2 to TRBJ2-7; D remains ambiguous. This CDR3 is 13 amino acids long. Trimming left V 5 bases short and J 12 bases short, with 20 bases between. Germline V gene data show CDR1 as SGHTA and CDR2 as FQGNSA. The CDR3 reads CASSLTGRSGPYF. The CDR3 region has the DNA TGTGCCAGCAGCCTGACTGGGCGGTCGGGTCCGTACTTC.

The sample holds one count of this clone. The DNA of the CDR3 is TGTGCCAGCAGCTCGCCAGCCGGGACAGAAGCTAACTATGGCTACACCTTC. It is translated as CASSSPAGTEANYGYTF. V and J are TRBV7-9 and TRBJ1-2; 7 bases are shared with TRBD1. CDR1 is SEHNR and CDR2 is FQNEAQ in the germline V gene (reference sequence). V was clipped by 4 bases and J by 0 bases; unmatched bases: 11. The CDR3 contains 17 residues.

This chain joins TRBV6-6 and TRBJ1-4; D remains ambiguous. Germline CDR1 is MNHNY and CDR2 is SVGAGI (reference sequence). Trimming stripped 5 bases from V and 3 bases from J, with 10 bases between. This CDR3 spans 14 amino acids. The CDR3 coding sequence is TGTGCCAGCAGTCGGGCTGGGGCTAATGAAAAACTGTTTTTT. Translated: CASSRAGANEKLFF.